The 18 T cell receptor beta chains listed next were all sequenced from one sample in a study of shared clonotypes between healthy human individuals. Profiling relied on immunoSEQ multiplex PCR, and the TCRdb table lists in-frame clones only, not all of them. This table holds 1.5 million to 2.5 million clones, about 94% found once. CD45RO-negative, CCR7-positively selected cells formed the naive CD8 fraction, excluding terminally differentiated effector memory CD45RA+ cells. Sequencing was performed on naive CD8+ T cells sorted from blood. The receptors originated from a young man in good health.

This chain connects TRBV2 to TRBJ2-7; D remains ambiguous. Germline CDR1 is SNHLY and CDR2 is FYNNEI. Deletions cut 5 bases from V and 7 bases from J, with 6 bases between. CDR3 length equals 10 residues. Here the CDR3 DNA reads TGTGCCAGCAGTCCACAGGAGCAGTACTTC. Its translation is CASSPQEQYF.

This chain connects TRBV10-1 to TRBJ2-1; D perhaps matches TRBD2 (6 bases). V lost 6 bases to trimming and J lost 9 bases, with 15 bases between them. The CDR3 spans 13 residues. Per the germline V gene, CDR1 is WNHNN and CDR2 is SYGVQD (reference sequence). The CDR3 here is CASRGGGRSEQFF. The DNA of the CDR3 is TGCGCCAGCAGGGGGGGTGGGAGGTCTGAGCAGTTCTTC.

The chain recombines TRBV4-1 with TRBJ1-1, with D possibly being TRBD1 (5 bases). V shed 5 bases and J shed 0 bases, with 16 bases lying between them. The germline gives CDR1 MGHRA, CDR2 YSYEKL. The CDR3 is made up of 16 amino acids. DNA of the CDR3: TGCGCCAGCAGCGACGAATATGGGGACTTGAACACTGAAGCTTTCTTT. Protein: CASSDEYGDLNTEAFF.

The CDR3 DNA reads as TGTGCCAGCAGTCCCAATGGGGTAGCGGGAGGGCCTGAGATGCAGTACTTC. Translated, it gives CASSPNGVAGGPEMQYF. The rearrangement joins TRBV27 to TRBJ2-7; 11 bases are a match to TRBD2. With V trimmed by 5 bases and J by 9 bases, 18 bases remained unmatched. The CDR3 has 17 residues. Germline assignment: CDR1 MNHEY and CDR2 SMNVEV (reference sequence).

The chain is built from TRBV6-1 and TRBJ1-1; D is unclear. The CDR3 runs to 15 residues. V lost 2 bases and J lost 0, with 10 bases in between. Germline CDR1 MNHNS, CDR2 SASEGT. The CDR3 DNA follows: TGTGCCAGCAGTGAATTCGGCTTTCTGAACACTGAAGCTTTCTTT. Residues: CASSEFGFLNTEAFF.

The chain links TRBV4-3 to TRBJ2-4; no firm D call. Trimming removed 0 bases from V and 3 bases from J, with 9 bases in between. CDR3 size: 15 residues. The germline V gene encodes CDR1 LGHNA and CDR2 YSLEER. The CDR3 region is CASSQDEQYKNIQYF. CDR3 DNA sequence: TGCGCCAGCAGCCAAGATGAGCAGTACAAAAACATTCAGTACTTC.

The CDR3 loop reads CASSFAGGPSYNEQFF. In nucleotides, the CDR3 is TGTGCCAGCAGTTTCGCTGGGGGACCCTCCTACAATGAGCAGTTCTTC. The chain couples TRBV27 to TRBJ2-1; either TRBD1 or TRBD2 may supply D (5 bases each). The germline V and J ends were trimmed by 3 bases and 0 bases, with 12 bases remaining between them. The CDR3 is 16 residues long. The germline CDR1 and CDR2 sequences are MNHEY and SMNVEV (reference sequence).

The chain uses TRBV27 and TRBJ1-4; no reliable D call. Germline lookup yields CDR1 MNHEY and CDR2 SMNVEV (reference sequence). V dropped 5 bases and J dropped 8 bases, with 15 bases sitting between them. This CDR3 comprises 14 residues. CDR3: CASSPLGVWEKLFF. CDR3 nucleotide sequence: TGTGCCAGCAGTCCGCTCGGGGTATGGGAAAAACTGTTTTTT.

The gene calls are TRBV13 and TRBJ2-7; D uncertain. The CDR3 contains 12 residues. Trimming took 2 bases from V and 5 from J, leaving 7 bases between them. Germline-derived CDR1 and CDR2 are PRHDT and FYEKMQ (reference sequence). CDR3 coding DNA: TGTGCCAGCAGCTTAAGAATACACGAGCAGTACTTC. Translated: CASSLRIHEQYF.

In regard to this clone: The sample carries other DNA sequences with the same CDR3. CDR3 residues: CASSVEISTDTQYF. The CDR3 coding sequence is TGTGCCAGCAGCGTAGAGATTAGCACAGATACGCAGTATTTT. This chain connects TRBV9 to TRBJ2-3; no firm D call. V lost 0 bases and J lost 0, with 5 bases in between. Per germline, CDR1 SGDLS and CDR2 YYNGEE. This CDR3 is 14 amino acids long.

V usage is TRBV11-2 and J usage is TRBJ2-7; D gene unclear. This CDR3 spans 14 amino acids. From germline, CDR1 is SGHAT and CDR2 FQNNGV. V lost 0 bases to trimming and J lost 1 base, with 7 bases between them. In DNA form, the CDR3 reads TGTGCCAGCAGCTTAGAGACGGTGTCCTACGAGCAGTACTTC. Translation gives CASSLETVSYEQYF.

This chain joins TRBV11-2 and TRBJ2-5, with D uncertain. Germline CDR1 is SGHAT and CDR2 is FQNNGV. V was pared by 0 bases and J by 3 bases, with 8 bases between. The CDR3 has 14 amino acids. This CDR3 is CASSLEAAKETQYF. DNA of the CDR3: TGTGCCAGCAGCTTAGAGGCAGCTAAAGAGACCCAGTACTTC.

V and J are TRBV7-9 and TRBJ2-3; 8 nucleotides match TRBD2. The germline V gene has CDR1 SEHNR and CDR2 FQNEAQ (reference sequence). CDR3 size: 16 residues. Trimming took 1 base from V and 2 from J; bases not matched to a gene: 5. CDR3 nucleotide sequence: TGTGCCAGCAGCTTAGGGGTAGCGGGACCCACAGATACGCAGTATTTT. Translating it yields CASSLGVAGPTDTQYF.

The chain carries TRBV14 and TRBJ1-2, with TRBD1 identical over 7 bases. With 0 bases clipped from V and 5 bases from J, the junction kept 9 bases outside the gene matches. The V gene's germline CDR1 is SGHDN and CDR2 FVKESK. The CDR3 totals 16 residues. This CDR3 is CASSQDRGDRLYGYTF. The CDR3 DNA is TGTGCCAGCAGCCAAGATCGGGGGGACAGACTTTATGGCTACACCTTC. The entire variable domain, with the rest obtained from reference TRBV14 and TRBJ1-2, is as follows: EAGVTQFPSHSVIEKGQTVTLRCDPISGHDNLYWYRRVMGKEIKFLLHFVKESKQDESGMPNNRFLAERTGGTYSTLKVQPAELEDSGVYFCASSQDRGDRLYGYTFGSGTRLTVV.

The rearrangement uses TRBV4-3 and TRBJ2-7, with D tentatively TRBD2 (6 bases). Germline CDR1 reads LGHNA; CDR2 reads YSLEER. V gave up 4 bases and J gave up 1 base, with 17 bases separating them. CDR3 size: 16 residues. The CDR3 DNA reads TGCGCCAGCAGCCGCCTTTTGGGGGAGGCATCCTACGAGCAGTACTTC. It codes for CASSRLLGEASYEQYF.

V usage is TRBV7-2 and J usage is TRBJ2-1; 10 nucleotides line up with TRBD2. Per germline, CDR1 SGHTA and CDR2 FQGNSA. V shed 2 bases, J shed 7 bases, and the junction held 5 bases outside the gene matches. This CDR3 comprises 15 residues. The DNA for the CDR3 is TGTGCCAGCAGCTTATCCAGCGGGGGGGCAAATGAGCAGTTCTTC. Translated: CASSLSSGGANEQFF.

This chain connects TRBV5-4 to TRBJ2-1; 8 bases map to TRBD2. CDR3 size: 14 residues. The trim removed 0 bases at V and 7 bases at J, leaving 3 bases unmatched. Germline V CDR1 and CDR2: SGHNT, YYREEE (reference sequence). The CDR3 DNA is TGTGCCAGCAGCTTGGAGGTAGCGGGGAATGAGCAGTTCTTC. This translates into CASSLEVAGNEQFF.

To note about this clone: Within the sample, other DNA sequences also encode this same CDR3. The chain links TRBV5-6 to TRBJ1-6, with D possibly TRBD1 on 5 matching bases. CDR1 is SGHDT and CDR2 is YYEEEE in the germline V gene. V lost 0 bases to trimming and J lost 10 bases, with 11 bases between them. The CDR3 has 14 amino acids. DNA of the CDR3: TGTGCCAGCAGCTTGGGGGGCGCGGGATCACCCCTCCACTTT. It encodes CASSLGGAGSPLHF. The variable domain in full, with the rest retrieved from reference TRBV5-6 and TRBJ1-6, is DAGVTQSPTHLIKTRGQQVTLRCSPKSGHDTVSWYQQALGQGPQFIFQYYEEEERQRGNFPDRFSGHQFPNYSSELNVNALLLGDSALYLCASSLGGAGSPLHFGNGTRLTVT.